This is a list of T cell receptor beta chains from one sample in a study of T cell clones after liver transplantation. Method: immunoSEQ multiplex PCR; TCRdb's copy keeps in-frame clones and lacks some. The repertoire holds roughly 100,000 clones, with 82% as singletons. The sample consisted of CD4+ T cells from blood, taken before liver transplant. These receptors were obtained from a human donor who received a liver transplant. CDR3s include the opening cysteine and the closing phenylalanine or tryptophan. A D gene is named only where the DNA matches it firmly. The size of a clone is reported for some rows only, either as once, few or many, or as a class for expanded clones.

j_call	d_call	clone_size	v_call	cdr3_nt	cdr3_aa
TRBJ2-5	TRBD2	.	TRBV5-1	TGCGCCAGCAGTGGTAGCGGGGGCTCGGTGAGGGAGACCCAGTACTTC	CASSGSGGSVRETQYF
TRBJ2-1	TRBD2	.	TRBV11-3	TGTGCCAGCAGCCCCAGGGGCGGGGGGGCTATAAATGAGCAGTTCTTC	CASSPRGGGAINEQFF
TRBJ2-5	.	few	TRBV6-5	TGTGCCAGCAGTTATTTGGAGACCCAGTACTTC	CASSYLETQYF
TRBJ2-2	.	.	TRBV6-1	TGTGCCAGCAGTGAATTTGTGGGGGGCGAGCTGTTTTTT	CASSEFVGGELFF
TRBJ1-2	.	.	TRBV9	TGTGCCAGCAGCGGGACAGATCACTATGGCTACACCTTC	CASSGTDHYGYTF
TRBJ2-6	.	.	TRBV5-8	TGTGCCAGCAGCTTTGGGGGCACCTACTCTGGGGCCAACGTCCTGACTTTC	CASSFGGTYSGANVLTF
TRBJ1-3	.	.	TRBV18	TGTGCCAGCTCACCAACACAGGGCATCGGTGGAAACACCATATATTTT	CASSPTQGIGGNTIYF
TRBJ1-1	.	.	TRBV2	TGTGCCAGCAGTGTTTACCAGGGGATGACCTCTGAAGCTTTCTTT	CASSVYQGMTSEAFF
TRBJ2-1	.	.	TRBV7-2	TGTGCCAGCAGCCGGGGGATGGCGGGGAGCTCCTACAATGAGCAGTTCTTC	CASSRGMAGSSYNEQFF
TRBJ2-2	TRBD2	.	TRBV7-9	TGTGCCAGCAGCTTTTTGGCGGGAGGTCTCACCGGGGAGCTGTTTTTT	CASSFLAGGLTGELFF
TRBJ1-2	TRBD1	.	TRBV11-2	TGTGCCAGCAGCTTAGGTGCAGGGGGCTTGTATGGCTACACCTTC	CASSLGAGGLYGYTF
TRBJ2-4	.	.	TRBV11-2	TGTGCCAGCAGCTTAGATCAGGGGGGAAACATTCAGTACTTC	CASSLDQGGNIQYF
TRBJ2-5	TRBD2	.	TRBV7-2	TGTGCCAGCAGCTCAATAGCGGGGGGGCTTGAGACCCAGTACTTC	CASSSIAGGLETQYF
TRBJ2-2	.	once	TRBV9	TGTGCCAGCAGCGTAGACGGAAGGACCGGGGAGCTGTTTTTT	CASSVDGRTGELFF
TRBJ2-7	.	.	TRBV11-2	TGTGCCAGCAGCCACGGGACATTGACCTACGAGCAGTACTTC	CASSHGTLTYEQYF
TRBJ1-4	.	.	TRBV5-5	TGTGCCAGCAGCTTGGTAGGCGGAAATGAAAAACTGTTTTTT	CASSLVGGNEKLFF
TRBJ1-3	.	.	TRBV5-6	TGTGCCAGCAGCTTGGGGGAACTTGGAAACACCATATATTTT	CASSLGELGNTIYF
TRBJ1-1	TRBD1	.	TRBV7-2	TGTGCCAGCAGCTTAGCAGGGAGGACAGGGGGCTGGGCTTTCTTT	CASSLAGRTGGWAFF
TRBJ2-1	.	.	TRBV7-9	TGTGCCAGCAGCTTACGACCGAATGAGCAGTTCTTC	CASSLRPNEQFF
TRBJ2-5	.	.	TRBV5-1	TGCGCCAGCAGCTTGGGGGGTGGCGAGACCCAGTACTTC	CASSLGGGETQYF
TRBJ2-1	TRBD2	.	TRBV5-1	TGCGCCAGCAGCTTGCAGCGGGAAGGGAATGAGCAGTTCTTC	CASSLQREGNEQFF
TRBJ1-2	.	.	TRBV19	TGTGCCACCGGAAACACAGGCCAGGCGCTTAACTATGGCTACACCTTC	CATGNTGQALNYGYTF
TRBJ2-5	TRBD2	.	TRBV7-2	TGTGCCAGCAGCTCTGGGACTACTAAAGAGACCCAGTACTTC	CASSSGTTKETQYF
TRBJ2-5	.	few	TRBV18	TGTGCCAGCTCACTGCGCAGGAGGGACGGCGAGACCCAGTACTTC	CASSLRRRDGETQYF
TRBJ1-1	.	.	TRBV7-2	TGTGCCAGCAGCCTGGGGTGGGTTACTGAAGCTTTCTTT	CASSLGWVTEAFF
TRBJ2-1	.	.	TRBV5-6	TGTGCCAGCAGCAGTTGGGGGGTCTACAATGAGCAGTTCTTC	CASSSWGVYNEQFF
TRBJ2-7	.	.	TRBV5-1	TGCGCCAGCACCAATAGCGTTCTGGGGGGCGAGCAGTACTTC	CASTNSVLGGEQYF
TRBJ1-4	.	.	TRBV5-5	TGTGCCAGCAGCTTTAACAGTGAAAAACTGTTTTTT	CASSFNSEKLFF
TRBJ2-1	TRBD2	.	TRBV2	TGTGCCAGCAGTTCCCCCGGGACAGCCGGGACTAGCGGGAGTGGAGCCTACAATGAGCAGTTCTTC	CASSSPGTAGTSGSGAYNEQFF
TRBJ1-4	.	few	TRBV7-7	TGTGCCAGCAGCTTAGGACGTGGGAGTGAAAAACTGTTTTTT	CASSLGRGSEKLFF
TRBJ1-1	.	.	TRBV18	TGTGCCAGCTCAACGGGTTCGGGGGGGAACACTGAAGCTTTCTTT	CASSTGSGGNTEAFF
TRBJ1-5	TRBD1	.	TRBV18	TGTGCCAGCTCAGACAGGGCTAGCAATCAGCCCCAGCATTTT	CASSDRASNQPQHF
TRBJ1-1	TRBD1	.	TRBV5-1	TGCGCCAGCACCGGGACAGTCGGGGTCAACACTGAAGCTTTCTTT	CASTGTVGVNTEAFF
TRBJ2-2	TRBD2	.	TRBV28	TGTGCCACCGATTTGGGGGGAGGGTACACCGGGGAGCTGTTTTTT	CATDLGGGYTGELFF
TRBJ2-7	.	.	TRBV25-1	TGTGCCAGCAGTGAACCCGACAGAAGGTTTGAGCAGTACTTC	CASSEPDRRFEQYF
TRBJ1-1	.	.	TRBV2	TGTGCCAGCAGTGAGGGGTTTTTGGCGAACACTGAAGCTTTCTTT	CASSEGFLANTEAFF
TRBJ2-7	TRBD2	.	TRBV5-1	TGCGCCAGCAGCTCGGGGGTTGATTGGACTAGCGGTTACGAGCAGTACTTC	CASSSGVDWTSGYEQYF
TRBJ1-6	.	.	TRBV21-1	TGTGCCAGCACCGCCGGGACAGGGGTTCCTCTCTATAATTCACCCCTCCACTTT	CASTAGTGVPLYNSPLHF
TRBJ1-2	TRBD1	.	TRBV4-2	TGTGCCAGCAGCCAAGATAGACAAGCAGGGGGCCGGGGAGGCTATGGCTACACCTTC	CASSQDRQAGGRGGYGYTF
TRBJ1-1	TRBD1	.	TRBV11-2	TGTGCCAGCAGCCCCGCGGACAGGAGGAACACTGAAGCTTTCTTT	CASSPADRRNTEAFF
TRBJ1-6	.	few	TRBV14	TGTGCCAGCAGCCGGAGAAGCCCCTATAATTCACCCCTCCACTTT	CASSRRSPYNSPLHF
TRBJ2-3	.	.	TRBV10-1	TGCGCCAGCAGTGAGTCTACACAGGGCCGAACAGATACGCAGTATTTT	CASSESTQGRTDTQYF
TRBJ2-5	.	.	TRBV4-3	TGCGCCAGCAGCCAGAGGGGGGGGGCTGAGACCCAGTACTTC	CASSQRGGAETQYF
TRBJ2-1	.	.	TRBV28	TGTGCCAGCAGTTTAGGGCCATTCGAGCAGTTCTTC	CASSLGPFEQFF
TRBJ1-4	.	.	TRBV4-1	TGCGCCAGCAGCCAAGAAGCCAACTTGGGTGAAAAACTGTTTTTT	CASSQEANLGEKLFF
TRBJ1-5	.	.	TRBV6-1	TGTGCCAGCAGGACAGGACCCAATCAGCCCCAGCATTTT	CASRTGPNQPQHF
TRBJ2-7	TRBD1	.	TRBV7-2	TGTGCCAGCAGCTTCGCAGGGGGCCAGTACGAGCAGTACTTC	CASSFAGGQYEQYF
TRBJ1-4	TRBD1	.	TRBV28	TGTGCCAGCAGTTTCAACCGGGACAGGGGAGCAACTAATGAAAAACTGTTTTTT	CASSFNRDRGATNEKLFF
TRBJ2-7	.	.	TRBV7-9	TGTGCCAGCAGCTTAACAGGCTACGAGCAGTACTTC	CASSLTGYEQYF
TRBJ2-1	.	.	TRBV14	TGTGCCAGTCAGGAGGGCCCAGCTAACAATGAGCAGTTCTTC	CASQEGPANNEQFF
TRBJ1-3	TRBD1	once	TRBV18	TGTGCCAGCTCACGAGAAGCTAGGACAGGGGACCGCTCTGGAAACACCATATATTTT	CASSREARTGDRSGNTIYF
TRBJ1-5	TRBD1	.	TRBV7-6	TGTGCCAGCAGCTCCCGGAGGGGGCAGGCTCAGCCCCAGCATTTT	CASSSRRGQAQPQHF